This T cell receptor (beta chain) comes out of a study of blood T cell repertoires in COVID-19. Assay used: immunoSEQ multiplex PCR; TCRdb lists only in-frame clones, some missing. The sample consists of about 230,000 clones, about 90% of them appearing once. The CDR3 is made up of 14 amino acids. V lost 4 bases, J lost 4 bases, and 4 bases stayed unmatched. Looked up from germline, CDR1 is MNHEY and CDR2 is SVGAGI. This TCR was recovered from a woman aged 45-65 years in a cohort exposed to, infected with or recovered from COVID-19 (not recorded which). The V call is TRBV6-5, the J call TRBJ2-7, with 10 bases lining up with TRBD1. Sequencing used PBMCs or T cells enriched from blood (not recorded which). CDR3 amino acids: CASSWGQGTYEQYF. The DNA of the CDR3 is TGTGCCAGCAGTTGGGGACAGGGGACGTACGAGCAGTACTTC.